This TCR beta chain was profiled in a study of immune heterogeneity within non-small cell lung tumors. Across the whole study: Of the tumors, a few were squamous cell, about ten non-squamous, and 1 not otherwise specified.

TCR beta CDR3 was amplified by multiplex PCR using 32 V and 13 J primers. Each CDR3 protein is one row after TCRdb ran MiXCR on the multiplex PCR reads. The data contain more than 10,000 distinct CDR3 sequences, around a fifth of them singletons. This clonotype was counted between two and nine times. What it binds is unknown. With around 600 ng used per sample, the template was genomic DNA from bulk tumor. Surgery yielded several widely spaced biopsies per primary tumor. Curative operations were performed on patients who had untreated, newly diagnosed non-small cell lung cancer. Samples were obtained from newly diagnosed non-small cell lung cancer patients who were having surgery with curative intent. Notes on the study in general: Identical dominant CDR3 beta clonotypes showed recurrence across tumor sites within a patient, and site-unique high-frequency clones were also present. Patients largely differed in their high-frequency T-cell receptor beta clonotypes.

CDR1 is SGHDN and CDR2 is FVKESK in the germline V gene. V gave up 0 bases and J gave up 4 bases; unmatched junction bases: 8. The CDR3 sequence is 16 residues long. Sequencing was done on a sample of lung tumor tissue. The TCR sequence derives from a man in his sixties with non-small cell lung cancer. The chain employs TRBV14 and TRBJ1-2; 7 positions match TRBD1. CDR3 sequence (DNA): TGTGCCAGCAGCCAAGAATTGGCCGGGACAGTCTATGGCTACACCTTC. This codes for CASSQELAGTVYGYTF.